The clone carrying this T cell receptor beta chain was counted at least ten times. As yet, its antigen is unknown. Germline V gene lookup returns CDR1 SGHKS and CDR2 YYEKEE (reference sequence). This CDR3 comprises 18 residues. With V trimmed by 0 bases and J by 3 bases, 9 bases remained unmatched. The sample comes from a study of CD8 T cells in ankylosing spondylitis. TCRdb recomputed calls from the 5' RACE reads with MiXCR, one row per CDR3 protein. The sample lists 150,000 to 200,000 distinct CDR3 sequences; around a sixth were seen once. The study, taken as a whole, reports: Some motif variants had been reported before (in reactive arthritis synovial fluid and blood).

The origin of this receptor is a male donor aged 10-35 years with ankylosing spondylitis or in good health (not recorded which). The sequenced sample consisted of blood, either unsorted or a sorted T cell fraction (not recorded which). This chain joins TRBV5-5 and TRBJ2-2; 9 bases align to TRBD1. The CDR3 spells CASSLGTPGQGYTGELFF. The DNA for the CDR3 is TGTGCCAGCAGCTTGGGAACCCCGGGACAGGGATACACCGGGGAGCTGTTTTTT.